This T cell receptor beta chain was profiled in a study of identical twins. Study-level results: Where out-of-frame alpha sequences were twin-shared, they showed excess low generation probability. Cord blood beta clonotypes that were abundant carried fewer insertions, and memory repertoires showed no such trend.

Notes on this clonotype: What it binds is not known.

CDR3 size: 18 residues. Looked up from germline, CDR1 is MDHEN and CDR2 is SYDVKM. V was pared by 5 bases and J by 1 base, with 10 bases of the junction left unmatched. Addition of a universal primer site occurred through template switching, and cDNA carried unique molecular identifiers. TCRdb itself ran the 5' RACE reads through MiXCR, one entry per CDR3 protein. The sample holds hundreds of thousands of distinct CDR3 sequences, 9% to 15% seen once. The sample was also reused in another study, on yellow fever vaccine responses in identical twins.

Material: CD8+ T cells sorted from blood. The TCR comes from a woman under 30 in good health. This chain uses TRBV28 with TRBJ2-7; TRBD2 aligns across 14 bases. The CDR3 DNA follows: TGTGCCAGCAGTCAAAGTCCCGGGACTAGCGGGAGATCCTACGAGCAGTACTTC. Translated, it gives CASSQSPGTSGRSYEQYF. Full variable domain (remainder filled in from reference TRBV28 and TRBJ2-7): DVKVTQSSRYLVKRTGEKVFLECVQDMDHENMFWYRQDPGLGLRLIYFSYDVKMKEKGDIPEGYSVSREKKERFSLILESASTNQTSMYLCASSQSPGTSGRSYEQYFGPGTRLTVT.